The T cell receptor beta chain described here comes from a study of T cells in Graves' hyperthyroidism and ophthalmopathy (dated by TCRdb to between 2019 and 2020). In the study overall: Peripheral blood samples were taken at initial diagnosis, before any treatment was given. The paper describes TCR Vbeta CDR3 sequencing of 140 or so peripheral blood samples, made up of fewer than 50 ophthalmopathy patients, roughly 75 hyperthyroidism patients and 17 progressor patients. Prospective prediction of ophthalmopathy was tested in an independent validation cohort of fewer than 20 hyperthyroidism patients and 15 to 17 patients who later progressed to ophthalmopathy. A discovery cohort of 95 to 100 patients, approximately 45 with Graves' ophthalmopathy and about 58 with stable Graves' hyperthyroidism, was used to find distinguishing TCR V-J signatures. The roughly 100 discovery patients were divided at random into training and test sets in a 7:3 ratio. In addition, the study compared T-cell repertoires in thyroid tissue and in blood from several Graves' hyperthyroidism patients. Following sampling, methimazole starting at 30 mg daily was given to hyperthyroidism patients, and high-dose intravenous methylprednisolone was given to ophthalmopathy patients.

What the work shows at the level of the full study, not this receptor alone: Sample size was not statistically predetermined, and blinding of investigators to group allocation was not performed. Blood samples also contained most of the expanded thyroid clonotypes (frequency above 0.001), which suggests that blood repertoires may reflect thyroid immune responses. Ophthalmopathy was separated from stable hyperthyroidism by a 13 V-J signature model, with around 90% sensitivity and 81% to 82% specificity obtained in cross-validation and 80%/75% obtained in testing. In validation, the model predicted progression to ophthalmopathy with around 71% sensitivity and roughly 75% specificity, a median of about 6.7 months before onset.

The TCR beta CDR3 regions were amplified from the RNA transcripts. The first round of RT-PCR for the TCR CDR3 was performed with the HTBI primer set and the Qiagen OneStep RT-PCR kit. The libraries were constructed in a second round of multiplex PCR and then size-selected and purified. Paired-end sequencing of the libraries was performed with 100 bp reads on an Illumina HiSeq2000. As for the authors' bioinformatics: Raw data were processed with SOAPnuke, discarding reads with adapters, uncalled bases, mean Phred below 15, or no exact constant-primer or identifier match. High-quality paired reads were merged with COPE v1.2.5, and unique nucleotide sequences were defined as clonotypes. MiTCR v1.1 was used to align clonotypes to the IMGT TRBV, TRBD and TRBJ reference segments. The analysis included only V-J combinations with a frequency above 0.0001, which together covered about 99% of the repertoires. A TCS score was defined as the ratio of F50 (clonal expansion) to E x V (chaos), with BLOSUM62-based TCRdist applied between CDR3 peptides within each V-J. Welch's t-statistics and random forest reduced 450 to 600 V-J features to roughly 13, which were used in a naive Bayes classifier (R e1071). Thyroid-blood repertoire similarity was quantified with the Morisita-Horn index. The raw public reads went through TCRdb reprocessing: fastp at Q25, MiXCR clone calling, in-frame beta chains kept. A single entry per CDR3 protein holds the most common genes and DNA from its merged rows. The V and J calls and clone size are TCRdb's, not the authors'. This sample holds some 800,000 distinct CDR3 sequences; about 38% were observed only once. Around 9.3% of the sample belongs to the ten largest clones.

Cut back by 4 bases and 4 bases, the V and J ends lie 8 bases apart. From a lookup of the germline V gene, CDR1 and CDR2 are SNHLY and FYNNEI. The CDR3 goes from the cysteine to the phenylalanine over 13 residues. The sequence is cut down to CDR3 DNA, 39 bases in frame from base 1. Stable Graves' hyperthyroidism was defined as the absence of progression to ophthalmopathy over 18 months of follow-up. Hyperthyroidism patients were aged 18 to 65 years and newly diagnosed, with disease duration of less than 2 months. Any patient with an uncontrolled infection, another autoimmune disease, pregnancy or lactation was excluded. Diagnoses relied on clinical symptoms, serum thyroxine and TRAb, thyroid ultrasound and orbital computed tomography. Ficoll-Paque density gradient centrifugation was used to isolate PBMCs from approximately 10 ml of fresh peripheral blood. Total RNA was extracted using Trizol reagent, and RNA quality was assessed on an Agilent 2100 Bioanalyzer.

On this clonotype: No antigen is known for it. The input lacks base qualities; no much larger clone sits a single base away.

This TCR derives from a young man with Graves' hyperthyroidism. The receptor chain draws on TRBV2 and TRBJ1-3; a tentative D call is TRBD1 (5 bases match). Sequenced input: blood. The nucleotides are TGTGCCAGCAGTGCCCCAGGGGGAAACACCATATATTTT. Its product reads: CASSAPGGNTIYF.